The 14 T cell receptor beta chains below all came from one sample that was sequenced in a study of vaccination and CD4 T cells after COVID-19. Regarding treatment: approximately 10-day PBMC culture with coronavirus spike peptide pools or control peptides (ViraFEST assay). Researchers used the Oncomine TCR Beta short-read assay to sequence DNA from cultured CD4+ T cells. TCRdb reprocessed the PCR reads with MiXCR, giving one entry per CDR3 protein. The sample records about 20,000 distinct CDR3 sequences, 45% to 60% being singletons. Their recognized antigens are unknown. Sequenced material: CD4+ T cells from blood, cultured in vitro. The receptors shown here come from a human donor who had recovered from COVID-19.

CDR3 nucleotide sequence: TGTGCCACCCAGACGGGAGGGCCGTACAATGAGCAGTTCTTC. It encodes CATQTGGPYNEQFF. The chain combines TRBV6-2 or TRBV6-3 with TRBJ2-1; 8 nucleotides line up with TRBD2. Germline values: CDR1 MNHEY, CDR2 SVGEGT. The CDR3 length is 14 residues. V shed 10 bases and J 4 bases; nucleotides not matched to a gene: 9.

CDR3 DNA: TGTGCCAGCATTATGACCGATACCTACACTGAAGCTTTCTTT. This gives the protein CASIMTDTYTEAFF. The chain is built from TRBV2 and TRBJ1-1; no reliable D call. This CDR3 is built from 14 residues. Germline V gene data show CDR1 as SNHLY and CDR2 as FYNNEI. The V gene lost 7 bases and the J gene lost 3 bases, with 15 bases spanning the gap.

The V call is TRBV6-5, the J call TRBJ2-5; 8 nucleotides line up with TRBD2. The CDR3 is 18 residues long. With V trimmed by 0 bases and J by 5 bases, 14 bases remained unmatched. Germline CDR1 MNHEY, CDR2 SVGAGI. The CDR3 coding sequence is TGTGCCAGCAGTTACTCCCCCCACTACGGGGGGGCGGGGGAGACCCAGTACTTC. This codes for CASSYSPHYGGAGETQYF.

Worth noting for this clonotype: Its ends do not fully match the called genes, so a read error is possible. V and J are TRBV23-1 and TRBJ1-1; D is ambiguous. TRBV23-1 is an open reading frame, and its role is uncertain. The CDR3 consists of 15 residues. CDR3 sequence reads: CASSQHYPLKTEAFF. CDR3 bases: TGCGCCAGCAGTCAGCACTACCCCCTGAAAACTGAAGCTTTCTTT.

The CDR3 nucleotides are TGTGCCAGCAGTTCGGACAGGAGATATAACATAACTGAAGCTTTCTTT. Protein sequence: CASSSDRRYNITEAFF. The chain employs TRBV12-3 or TRBV12-4 and TRBJ1-1; 7 bases map to TRBD1. The CDR3 extends over 16 amino acids. The V gene end was trimmed by 4 bases and the J gene end by 5 bases; junction bases not matched to a gene: 13.

V usage is TRBV15 and J usage is TRBJ1-3; unclear D gene. The CDR3 consists of 16 residues. CDR1 and CDR2 (germline): LNHNV, YYDKDF (reference sequence). The V end was cut by 1 base, the J end by 2 bases, with 12 bases between. CDR3 loop: CATSRGIAGTGNTIYF. DNA of the CDR3: TGTGCCACCAGCAGAGGGATTGCGGGCACTGGAAACACCATATATTTT.

A remark on this clonotype: The germline gene is not matched at one end of the junction; a read error may be the cause. The V gene is TRBV27, the J gene TRBJ1-6; 7 bases match TRBD1. The CDR3 contains 13 residues. Germline V lookup: CDR1 MNHEY, CDR2 SMNVEV (reference sequence). CDR3 region: CAGSDDRDSPLHF. As DNA, the CDR3 is TGTGCCGGCAGTGACGACAGGGATTCACCCCTCCACTTT.

The V and J genes are TRBV7-8 and TRBJ1-4; 9 bases are a match to TRBD1. This CDR3 has 17 residues. The junction had 11 bases not matched to a gene; V was cut back by 4 bases and J by 5 bases. In germline, CDR1 is SGHVS, CDR2 FQNEAQ. CDR3 in DNA: TGTGCCAGCAGCTCCATACAGGGGGCGCTGGGAAATGAAAAACTGTTTTTT. It specifies CASSSIQGALGNEKLFF.

The chain couples TRBV29-1 to TRBJ1-5, with TRBD1 as a possible D gene (6 bases). The V and J ends lost 7 bases and 7 bases respectively, with 17 bases between them. CDR1 and CDR2 (germline): SQVTM, ANQGSEA. The CDR3 sequence is 13 residues long. In DNA, the CDR3 is TGCAGCGCCCAAGGGGGGTTCGACCAGCCCCAGCATTTT. It is translated as CSAQGGFDQPQHF.

The chain is built from TRBV7-2 and TRBJ1-5, with D uncertain. Trimming cost V 2 bases and J 2 bases, with 4 bases left between them. This CDR3 comprises 13 residues. CDR1 and CDR2 from the germline V gene are SGHTA and FQGNSA. Here the CDR3 reads CASSLSGNQPQHF. The DNA of the CDR3 is TGTGCCAGCAGCTTAAGCGGCAATCAGCCCCAGCATTTT.

This clonotype was observed a few times. The chain uses TRBV7-6 and TRBJ1-2; unclear D gene. The CDR3 has 14 residues. Germline V gene data show CDR1 as SGHVS and CDR2 as FNYEAQ. The V end was cut by 5 bases, the J end by 4 bases, with 14 bases between. This CDR3 is CASSPRTGGYGYTF. The CDR3 region has the DNA TGTGCCAGCAGCCCCCGGACGGGAGGCTATGGCTACACCTTC.

The genes are TRBV5-5 and TRBJ2-5, with D possibly being TRBD1 (6 bases). V lost 2 bases and J lost 5, with 13 bases in between. Germline values: CDR1 SGHKS, CDR2 YYEKEE (reference sequence). This CDR3 comprises 14 residues. CDR3 sequence: CASSFQRQAETQYF. CDR3 coding DNA: TGTGCCAGCAGCTTCCAAAGACAGGCGGAGACCCAGTACTTC.

The chain combines TRBV12-3 or TRBV12-4 with TRBJ2-3; D is possibly TRBD1 (5 bases). Trimming shortened V by 2 bases and J by 3 bases, and 21 bases separated the two germline ends. The CDR3 has 18 residues. The CDR3: CASSLQGALLSKTDTQYF. In nucleotides, the CDR3 is TGTGCCAGCAGTTTACAAGGGGCCCTCCTATCTAAGACAGATACGCAGTATTTT.

The chain has TRBV7-2 and TRBJ1-6; D is undetermined. This CDR3 comprises 15 residues. Trimming removed 0 bases from V and 0 bases from J, with 3 bases in between. The germline gives CDR1 SGHTA, CDR2 FQGNSA. The CDR3 bases are TGTGCCAGCAGCTTAGCCCGCTCCTATAATTCACCCCTCCACTTT. Amino acids: CASSLARSYNSPLHF.